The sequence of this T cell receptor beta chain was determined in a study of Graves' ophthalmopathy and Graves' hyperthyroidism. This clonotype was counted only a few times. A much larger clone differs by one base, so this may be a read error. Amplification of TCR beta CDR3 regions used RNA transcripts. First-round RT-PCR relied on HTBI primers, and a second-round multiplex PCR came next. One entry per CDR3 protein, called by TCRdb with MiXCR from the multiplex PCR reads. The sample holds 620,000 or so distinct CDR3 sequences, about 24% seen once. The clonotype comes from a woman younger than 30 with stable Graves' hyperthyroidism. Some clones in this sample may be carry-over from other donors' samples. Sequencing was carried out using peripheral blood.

The chain's CDR3 is CASSLDHLQQTYGHTF. The DNA for the CDR3 is TGTGCCAGCAGTTTAGACCACTTACAGCAAACATATGGCCACACCTTC. J is TRBJ1-2 and V is TRBV28; D is unresolved. The CDR3 is made up of 16 amino acids. The germline CDR1 and CDR2 sequences are MDHEN and SYDVKM.